A single sample gave rise to the 14 T cell receptor beta chains below, sequenced in a study of T cell repertoires in cytomegalovirus infection. MiXCR, applied by TCRdb to the reads, yields one record per CDR3 protein. The sample consists of roughly 760,000 distinct CDR3 sequences, 35% of them appearing once. Input material: PBMCs. The receptors stem from a human donor in good health (CMV status not recorded). Some clones in this sample may be carry-over from other donors' samples.

Remarks on this clonotype: A read error may account for a junction end that differs from germline. The V and J genes are TRBV7-6 and TRBJ2-2; TRBD2 agrees at 8 bases. CDR1 is SGHVS and CDR2 is FNYEAQ in the germline V gene. The CDR3 spans 15 residues. CDR3 sequence (DNA): TGTTCCAGCAGCTTAAGGCGGGGGGCAACCGGGGAGCTGTTTTTT. It codes for CSSSLRRGATGELFF.

The chain combines TRBV25-1 with TRBJ2-3; D is unclear. Per the germline V gene, CDR1 is MGHDK and CDR2 is SYGVNS. Between the trimmed V and J ends, which lost 4 bases and 4 bases, there was a span of 12 bases. The CDR3 is 14 residues long. The chain's CDR3 is CASSGRLGADTQYF. The CDR3 nucleotides are TGTGCCAGCAGTGGACGTCTTGGGGCAGATACGCAGTATTTT.

This clonotype was counted a few times. V gene TRBV9 combines with J gene TRBJ2-7, with D maybe TRBD2 (5 bases). This CDR3 comprises 16 residues. V dropped 0 bases and J dropped 1 base, with 14 bases sitting between them. From germline, CDR1 is SGDLS and CDR2 YYNGEE. CDR3 sequence: CASSVGIAFTSYEQYF. The CDR3 DNA sequence: TGTGCCAGCAGCGTAGGTATAGCGTTTACTTCCTACGAGCAGTACTTC.

This clonotype has just a few counts. The V and J genes are TRBV28 and TRBJ2-3; unclear D gene. CDR1 and CDR2 (germline): MDHEN, SYDVKM. V was cut by 3 bases and J by 1 base, with 11 bases left in between. The CDR3 is 15 residues long. The CDR3 DNA reads as TGTGCCAGCAGTTTCGGGCAGGTCCGCACAGATACGCAGTATTTT. Amino acids: CASSFGQVRTDTQYF.

A few counts support this clonotype. The J gene is TRBJ1-1, the V gene TRBV5-1; 10 bases agree with TRBD1. This CDR3 contains 15 residues. Germline CDR1 reads SGHRS; CDR2 reads YFSETQ. After removal of 0 bases from V and 5 bases from J, the junction contained 4 bases not matched to a gene. The CDR3 loop reads CASSLVTGGLTEAFF. The CDR3, as DNA: TGCGCCAGCAGCTTGGTGACAGGGGGCTTAACTGAAGCTTTCTTT.

V usage is TRBV6-8 and J usage is TRBJ2-7, with TRBD2 matching over 7 bases. The trim removed 0 bases at V and 6 bases at J, leaving 8 bases unmatched. CDR1 is MNHGY and CDR2 is SAAAGT in the germline V gene. This CDR3 region has 15 residues. The CDR3 region is CASSYSKGTTPEQYF. The CDR3 DNA sequence: TGTGCCAGCAGTTACTCGAAAGGGACTACCCCCGAGCAGTACTTC.

This clonotype was counted only a few times. The chain recombines TRBV6-5 with TRBJ2-7; D may be TRBD2 (5 bases). This CDR3 region has 14 residues. V lost 3 bases, J lost 5 bases, and 14 bases lay in between. The germline gives CDR1 MNHEY, CDR2 SVGAGI. CDR3 protein: CASSYLQHGDEQYF. CDR3 in DNA: TGTGCCAGCAGTTATCTTCAACACGGGGACGAGCAGTACTTC.

This clonotype came up once. The CDR3 reads CASRENGVLYGYTF. The CDR3 nucleotides are TGTGCCAGCAGAGAAAATGGCGTTCTCTATGGCTACACCTTC. This sequence joins TRBV25-1 and TRBJ1-2; no definite D call. The germline gives CDR1 MGHDK, CDR2 SYGVNS. The CDR3 totals 14 residues. V shed 6 bases and J shed 4 bases, with 15 bases lying between them.

As regards this clonotype: A much larger clone differs from this one at a single base, so this may be a read error. The chain couples TRBV7-2 to TRBJ1-3; D call uncertain. Looked up from germline, CDR1 is SGHTA and CDR2 is FQGNSA. V shed 1 base and J shed 2 bases, with 9 bases lying between them. The CDR3 covers 15 residues. The CDR3 protein is CASSLEGSTGNTIYF. For the CDR3, the DNA is TGTGCCAGCAGCTTAGAAGGGAGCACTGGAAACACCATATATTTT.

There are a few counts of this clonotype. V is TRBV7-9 and J is TRBJ2-6; the D is unclear. Germline V lookup: CDR1 SEHNR, CDR2 FQNEAQ (reference sequence). Trimming removed 1 base from V and 2 bases from J, with 6 bases in between. The CDR3 spans 15 residues. The CDR3 DNA is TGTGCCAGCAGCTTAGTCCCTACTGGGGCCAACGTCCTGACTTTC. It is translated as CASSLVPTGANVLTF.

Worth noting for this clonotype: Germline and junction disagree at one end, which may indicate a read error. This chain joins TRBV5-5 and TRBJ2-3; TRBD2 matches 11 bases. From germline, CDR1 is SGHKS and CDR2 YYEKEE (reference sequence). The CDR3 covers 18 residues. CDR3 sequence: CASSPAGLAGGLTATQYF. In nucleotides, the CDR3 is TGTGCCAGCAGCCCGGCGGGTCTAGCGGGAGGACTCACAGCTACGCAGTATTTT. The full variable domain, with the rest looked up from reference TRBV5-5 and TRBJ2-3, is DAGVTQSPTHLIKTRGQQVTLRCSPISGHKSVSWYQQVLGQGPQFIFQYYEKEERGRGNFPDRFSARQFPNYSSELNVNALLLGDSALYLCASSPAGLAGGLTATQYFGPGTRLTVL.

This clonotype has only a few counts. The rearrangement joins TRBV28 to TRBJ1-3; D possibly corresponds to TRBD1 (5 bases). This CDR3 spans 15 amino acids. Trimming removed 6 bases from V and 2 bases from J, with 14 bases in between. CDR1 is MDHEN and CDR2 is SYDVKM in the germline V gene. CDR3 protein: CASSRDAGTGNTIYF. The CDR3 DNA sequence: TGTGCCAGCAGCCGTGATGCAGGGACTGGAAACACCATATATTTT.

There are many counts of this clonotype. The V and J genes are TRBV12-3 or TRBV12-4 and TRBJ1-4; D ambiguous. With 3 bases removed from V and 10 bases from J, the gap between germline ends came to 12 bases. CDR3 length: 13 amino acids. CDR3 DNA sequence: TGTGCCAGCAGTTTGTCCAGCGATGGAAAACTGTTTTTT. It translates to CASSLSSDGKLFF.

This clonotype appeared many times. V is TRBV7-2 and J is TRBJ1-1; a possible D gene is TRBD1 (6 bases). The germline CDR1 and CDR2 sequences are SGHTA and FQGNSA. This CDR3 has 16 residues. V was clipped by 2 bases and J by 1 base, with 14 bases between them. CDR3 sequence: CASSLHRGTTNTEAFF. CDR3 in DNA: TGTGCCAGCAGCTTACATCGCGGGACAACGAACACTGAAGCTTTCTTT.